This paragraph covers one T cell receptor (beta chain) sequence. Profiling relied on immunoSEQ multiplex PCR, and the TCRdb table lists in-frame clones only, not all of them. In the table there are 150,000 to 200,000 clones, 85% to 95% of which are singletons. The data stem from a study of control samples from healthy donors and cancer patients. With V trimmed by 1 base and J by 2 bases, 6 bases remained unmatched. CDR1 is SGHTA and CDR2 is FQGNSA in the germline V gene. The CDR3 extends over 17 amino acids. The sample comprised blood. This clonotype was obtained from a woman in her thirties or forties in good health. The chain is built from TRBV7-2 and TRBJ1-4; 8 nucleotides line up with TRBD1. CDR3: CASSLDVRQGTNEKLFF. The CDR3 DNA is TGTGCCAGCAGCTTAGACGTCAGACAGGGGACTAATGAAAAACTGTTTTTT.